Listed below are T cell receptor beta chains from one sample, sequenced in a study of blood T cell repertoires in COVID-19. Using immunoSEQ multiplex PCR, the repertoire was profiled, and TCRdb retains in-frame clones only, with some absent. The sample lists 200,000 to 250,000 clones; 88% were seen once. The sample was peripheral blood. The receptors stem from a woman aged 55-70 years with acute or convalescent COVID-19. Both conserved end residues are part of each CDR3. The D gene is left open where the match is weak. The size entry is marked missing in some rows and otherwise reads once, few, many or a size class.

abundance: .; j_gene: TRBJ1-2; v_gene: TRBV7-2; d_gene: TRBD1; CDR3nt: TGTGCCAGCAGCTGGGACAGGGGCGGCTATGGCTACACCTTC; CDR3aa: CASSWDRGGYGYTF
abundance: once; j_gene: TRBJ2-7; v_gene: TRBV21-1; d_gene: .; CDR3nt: TGTGCCAGCAGGACGGGGGGATCCTACGAGCAGTACTTC; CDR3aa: CASRTGGSYEQYF
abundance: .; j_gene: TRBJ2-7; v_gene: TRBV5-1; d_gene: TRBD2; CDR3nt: TGCGCCAGCAGCACAATAGCGGGGGGGCCGGGCGAGCAGTACTTC; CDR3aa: CASSTIAGGPGEQYF
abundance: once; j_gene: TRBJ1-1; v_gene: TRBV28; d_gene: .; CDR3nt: TGTGCCAGCAGTTTACCAGGGAACCTCAGAAACACTGAAGCTTTCTTT; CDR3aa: CASSLPGNLRNTEAFF
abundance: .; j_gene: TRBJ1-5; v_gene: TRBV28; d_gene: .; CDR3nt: TGTGCCAGCAGATTGGACAGCCTAGACGGCCGGCCCCAGCATTTT; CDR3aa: CASRLDSLDGRPQHF
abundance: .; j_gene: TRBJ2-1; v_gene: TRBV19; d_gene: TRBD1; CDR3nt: TGTGCCAGTAGTACGGGGACAGGGGGAGTCGATGAGCAGTTCTTC; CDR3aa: CASSTGTGGVDEQFF
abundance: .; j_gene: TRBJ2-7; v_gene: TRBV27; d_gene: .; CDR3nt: TGTGCCAGCAGTCTCGGGGTTGAGCAGTACTTC; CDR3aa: CASSLGVEQYF
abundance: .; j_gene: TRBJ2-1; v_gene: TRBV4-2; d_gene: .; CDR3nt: TGTGCCAGCAGCCTTGACAGGCGGAGTTACAATGAGCAGTTCTTC; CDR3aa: CASSLDRRSYNEQFF
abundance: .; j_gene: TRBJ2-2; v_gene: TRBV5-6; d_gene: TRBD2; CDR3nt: TGTGCCAGCAGCTTGGCTACTAGCGGAACGAACACCGGGGAGCTGTTTTTT; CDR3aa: CASSLATSGTNTGELFF
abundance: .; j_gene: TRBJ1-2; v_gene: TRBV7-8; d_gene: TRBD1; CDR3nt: TGTGCCAGCAGCTTAGTCCCGGGACAGGGGTCATATCTGGCTGGCTACACCTTC; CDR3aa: CASSLVPGQGSYLAGYTF
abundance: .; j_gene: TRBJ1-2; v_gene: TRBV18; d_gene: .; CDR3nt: TGTGCCAGCTCACCCCAAGCCGAACTCTATGGCTACACCTTC; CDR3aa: CASSPQAELYGYTF
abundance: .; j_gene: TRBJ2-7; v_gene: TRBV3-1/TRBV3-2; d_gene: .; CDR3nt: TGTGCCAGCAGCCAAGAAGGGGGACCTTTTTACGAGCAGTACTTC; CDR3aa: CASSQEGGPFYEQYF
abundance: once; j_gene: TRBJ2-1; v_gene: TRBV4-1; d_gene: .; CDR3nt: TGCGCCAGCAGCCAAGTGCGACAGACCTACAATGAGCAGTTCTTC; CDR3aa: CASSQVRQTYNEQFF
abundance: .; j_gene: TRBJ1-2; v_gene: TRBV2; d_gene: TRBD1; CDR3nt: TGTGCCAGCAGAACTGCGCGGGACAGGGGGCTATCACATGGCTACACCTTC; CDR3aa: CASRTARDRGLSHGYTF
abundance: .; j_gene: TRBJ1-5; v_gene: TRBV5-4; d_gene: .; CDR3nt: TGTGCCAGCAGCCTCTCCCCGTTAGGGGGTCCCAATCAGCCCCAGCATTTT; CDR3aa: CASSLSPLGGPNQPQHF
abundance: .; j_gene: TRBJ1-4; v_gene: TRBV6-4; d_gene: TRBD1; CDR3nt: TGTGCCAGTGACAGGGGCCGGGTGACTAATGAAAAACTGTTTTTT; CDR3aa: CASDRGRVTNEKLFF
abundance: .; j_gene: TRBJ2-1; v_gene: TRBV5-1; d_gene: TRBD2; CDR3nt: TGCGCCAGCAGCTTGGCCTTAGCGGGGGCCAATGAGCAGTTCTTC; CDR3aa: CASSLALAGANEQFF
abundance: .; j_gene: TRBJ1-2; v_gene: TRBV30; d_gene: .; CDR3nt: TGTGCCTGGAGTGCAGGGGCAAAGAGCTACACCTTC; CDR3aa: CAWSAGAKSYTF
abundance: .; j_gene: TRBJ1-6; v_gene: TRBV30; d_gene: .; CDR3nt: TGTGCCTGGAGTAGCACAGCTTATAATTCACCCCTCCACTTT; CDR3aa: CAWSSTAYNSPLHF
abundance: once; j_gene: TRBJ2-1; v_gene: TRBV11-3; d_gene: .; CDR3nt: TGTGCCAGCAGCCGTGCGAGTAATGAGCAGTTCTTC; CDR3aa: CASSRASNEQFF
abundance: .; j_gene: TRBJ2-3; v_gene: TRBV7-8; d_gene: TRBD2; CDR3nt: TGTGCCAGCAGAAAGACTAGCGGGGGGGCTGGAGATACGCAGTATTTT; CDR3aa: CASRKTSGGAGDTQYF
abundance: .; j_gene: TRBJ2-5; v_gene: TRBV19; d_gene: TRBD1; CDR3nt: TGTGCCAGTAGTACTTTGCCGGGACAGGGTGAAGAGACCCAGTACTTC; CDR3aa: CASSTLPGQGEETQYF
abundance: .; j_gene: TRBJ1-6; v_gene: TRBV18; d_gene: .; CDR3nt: TGTGCCAGCTCACCAATCGGGGGAATGGGCTCACCCCTCCACTTT; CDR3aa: CASSPIGGMGSPLHF
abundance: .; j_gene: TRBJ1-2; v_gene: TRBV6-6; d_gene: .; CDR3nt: TGTGCCAGCGGTGGCAGTACCCTCAATGGCTACACCTTC; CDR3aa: CASGGSTLNGYTF
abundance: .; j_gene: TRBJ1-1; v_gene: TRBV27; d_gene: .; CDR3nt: TGTGCCAGCAGTTCCCTCGGGATCCCCACTGAAGCTTTCTTT; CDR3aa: CASSSLGIPTEAFF
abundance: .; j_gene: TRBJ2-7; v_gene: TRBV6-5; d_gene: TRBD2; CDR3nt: TGTGCCAGCAGTAGGGCTAGCGGACTTTCCTACGAGCAGTACTTC; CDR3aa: CASSRASGLSYEQYF
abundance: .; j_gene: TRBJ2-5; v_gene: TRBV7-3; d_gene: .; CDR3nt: TGTGCCACCAGCCCGGGCGGGGCTCGAGAGACCCAGTACTTC; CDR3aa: CATSPGGARETQYF
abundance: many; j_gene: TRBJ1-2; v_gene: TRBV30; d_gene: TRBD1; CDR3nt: TGTGCCTCCCCCGCTGGACAGGGGTCGGGGGGCTACACCTTC; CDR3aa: CASPAGQGSGGYTF
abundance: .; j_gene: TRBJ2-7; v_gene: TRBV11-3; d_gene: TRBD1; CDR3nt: TGTGCCAGCAGCGACCGGGACAGTGACTCCTACGAGCAGTACTTC; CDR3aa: CASSDRDSDSYEQYF
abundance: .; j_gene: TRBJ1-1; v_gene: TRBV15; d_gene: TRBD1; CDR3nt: TGTGCCACCAGCAGAGAGGACACAGGGGACACTGAAGCTTTCTTT; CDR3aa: CATSREDTGDTEAFF
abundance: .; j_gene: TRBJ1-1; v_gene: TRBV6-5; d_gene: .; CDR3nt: TGTGCCAGCAGTTCACCCCCCGGGGGGGGGCGTACTGAAGCTTTCTTT; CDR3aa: CASSSPPGGGRTEAFF
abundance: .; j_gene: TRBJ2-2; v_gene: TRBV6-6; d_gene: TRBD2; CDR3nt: TGTGCCAGCAACCCAGCGGGGGACAACACCGGGGAGCTGTTTTTT; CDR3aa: CASNPAGDNTGELFF
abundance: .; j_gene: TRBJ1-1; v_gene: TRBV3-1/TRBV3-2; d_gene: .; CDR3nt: TGTGCCAGCAGCCGTAGTCAAAACACTGAAGCTTTCTTT; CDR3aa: CASSRSQNTEAFF
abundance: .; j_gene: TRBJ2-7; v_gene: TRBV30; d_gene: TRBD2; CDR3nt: TGTGCCTGGAGTGTACAGAAGGGAGGACTAGCGGGATCCTACGAGCAGTACTTC; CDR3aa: CAWSVQKGGLAGSYEQYF
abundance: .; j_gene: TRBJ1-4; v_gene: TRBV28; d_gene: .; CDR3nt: TGTGCCAGCAGTAATCCAGGGTCAACTAATGAAAAACTGTTTTTT; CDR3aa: CASSNPGSTNEKLFF
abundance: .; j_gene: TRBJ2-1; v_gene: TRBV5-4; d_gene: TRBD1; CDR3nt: TGTGCCAGCAGCTTGGGGGGACAGGGGGCCCCTCCGGGAGTCAATGAGCAGTTCTTC; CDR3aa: CASSLGGQGAPPGVNEQFF
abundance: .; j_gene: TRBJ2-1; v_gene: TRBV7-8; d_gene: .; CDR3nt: TGTGCCAGCAGCTCTAAAGCGCCGGGTGGTGAGCAGTTCTTC; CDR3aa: CASSSKAPGGEQFF
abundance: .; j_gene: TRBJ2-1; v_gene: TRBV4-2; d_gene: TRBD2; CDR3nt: TGTGCCAGCAGCCACACAATAGCGGGAGGTTCAAATGAGCAGTTCTTC; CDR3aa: CASSHTIAGGSNEQFF
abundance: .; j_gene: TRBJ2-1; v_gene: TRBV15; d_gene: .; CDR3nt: TGTGCCACCAGCAGAGTCCGGGGACAAGCCAATGAGCAGTTCTTC; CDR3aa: CATSRVRGQANEQFF
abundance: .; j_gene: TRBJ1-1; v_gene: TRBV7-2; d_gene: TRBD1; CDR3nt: TGTGCCAGCAGCCCATGGCGGACAGGTCAGAACACTGAAGCTTTCTTT; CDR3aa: CASSPWRTGQNTEAFF
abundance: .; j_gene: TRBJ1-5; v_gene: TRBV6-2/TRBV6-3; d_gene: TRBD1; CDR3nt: TGTGCCAGCAGTTCACCTGGGACAGCCTATAGCAATCAGCCCCAGCATTTT; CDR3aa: CASSSPGTAYSNQPQHF
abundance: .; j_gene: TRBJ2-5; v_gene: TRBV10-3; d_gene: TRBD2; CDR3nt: TGTGCCATCAGTCAACTAGCGGGGGAGCAGACCCAGTACTTC; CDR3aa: CAISQLAGEQTQYF